This is a list of T cell receptor beta chains from one sample in a study of blood T cells in healthy people across ages. MiXCR, run by TCRdb on the 5' RACE reads, gives a single entry per CDR3 protein. This sample carries about 570,000 distinct CDR3 sequences, 25% to 30% of them seen once, and the ten largest clones take roughly 20%. The sequenced sample consisted of blood. The receptors were gathered from a woman aged 70 to 79 in good health. The CDR3 runs from the conserved cysteine through the conserved F or W. D genes are given only for firm matches. Not all rows give a size; the values are once, few, many and, for expanded clones, a class.

>TRBD2|few|TRBV20-1|TRBJ2-5
TGCAGTCTAGGCGGTCTGCGGGGGAACCAAGAGACCCAGTACTTC
CSLGGLRGNQETQYF
>NA|NA|TRBV7-2|TRBJ1-4
TGTGCCAGCAGCTCCGGACCAGGAACTAATGAAAAACTGTTTTTT
CASSSGPGTNEKLFF
>TRBD2|NA|TRBV6-5|TRBJ2-4
TGTGCCAGCAGTTTAACGACTAGCGGCGGCAAAAACATTCAGTACTTC
CASSLTTSGGKNIQYF
>TRBD1|NA|TRBV6-5|TRBJ1-3
TGTGCCAGCAGTCGCTTTGGGACAGGTGGAAACACCGTATATTTT
CASSRFGTGGNTVYF
>NA|NA|TRBV11-2|TRBJ2-5
TGTGCCAGCAGCTTAGAATCCCACGGGGGCGCGAGTATGTCCCAGTACTTC
CASSLESHGGASMSQYF
>NA|few|TRBV6-1|TRBJ1-6
TGTGCCAGTAGTGAAGCGAGGGTTCCACCCCTCCACTTT
CASSEARVPPLHF
>TRBD2|NA|TRBV5-4|TRBJ2-1
TGTGCCAGCAGCTTGGTGGTAGCGGGGGGGAATGAGCAGTTCTTC
CASSLVVAGGNEQFF
>NA|few|TRBV6-6|TRBJ2-4
TGTGCCAGCACCCCCATAGGCCTAGCCAAAAACATTCAGTACTTC
CASTPIGLAKNIQYF
>TRBD1|NA|TRBV29-1|TRBJ1-1
TGCAGCGTAGCAGGGGGAAACACTGAAGCTTTCTTT
CSVAGGNTEAFF
>NA|NA|TRBV4-3|TRBJ1-2
TGCGCCAGCAGCCAAGAAGGTCCCCCGACAGCTAACTATGGCTACACCTTC
CASSQEGPPTANYGYTF
>TRBD2|few|TRBV9|TRBJ2-3
TGTGCCAGCGCTACCACCGGGAGGCTCACAGATACGCAGTATTTT
CASATTGRLTDTQYF
>NA|NA|TRBV6-1|TRBJ1-2
TGTGCCAGCAGTCGCATAGTGCGCGCGCCCCTAAATTCTAACTATGGCTACACCTTC
CASSRIVRAPLNSNYGYTF
>NA|few|TRBV6-6|TRBJ1-5
TGTGCCAGCACTCACGGAGGTGGAGGCAATCAGCCCCAGCATTTT
CASTHGGGGNQPQHF
>NA|few|TRBV5-1|TRBJ1-1
TGCGCCAGCAGCCAACCGGGGGTCCCAATGGGCACTGAAGCTTTCTTT
CASSQPGVPMGTEAFF
>TRBD2|NA|TRBV7-2|TRBJ2-1
TGTGCCAGCAGCTTAGGGGGACTAGCGGGGGAGAAATACAATGAGCAGTTCTTC
CASSLGGLAGEKYNEQFF
>TRBD2|few|TRBV12-3/TRBV12-4|TRBJ2-3
TGTGCCAGCAGTCCCGCGCCGACTAGCGGGGGTGGAGATACGCAGTATTTT
CASSPAPTSGGGDTQYF
>TRBD1|few|TRBV2|TRBJ2-7
TGTGCCAGCAGCCTACGGGACAGGCGCTCCTACGAGCAGTACTTC
CASSLRDRRSYEQYF